A selection of T cell receptor beta chains follows, all from one sample in a study of blood T cell repertoires in COVID-19. TCRdb keeps only in-frame clones here, not all; method: immunoSEQ multiplex PCR. The table lists about 400,000 clones, around 87% of them singletons, with about 2.9% in the top ten. The sample was peripheral blood. Receptor source: a human donor in a cohort sampled during active COVID-19. CDR3s include the opening cysteine and the closing phenylalanine or tryptophan. D genes are given only for firm matches. For some rows the clone size is stated as once, few or many, or as a class when expanded; others skip it.

clone_size j_call d_call v_call cdr3_aa cdr3_nt
- TRBJ1-4 TRBD1 TRBV3-1/TRBV3-2 CASGPTGGGEKLFF TGTGCCAGCGGACCGACAGGGGGTGGTGAAAAACTGTTTTTT
- TRBJ2-7 - TRBV28 CASTEAGLIYEQYF TGTGCCAGCACCGAAGCGGGCCTAATCTACGAGCAGTACTTC
- TRBJ1-5 - TRBV2 CASSDAGLVFQPQHF TGTGCCAGCAGTGATGCAGGGTTGGTATTTCAGCCCCAGCATTTT
- TRBJ2-7 TRBD1 TRBV28 CASTTGGAYEQYF TGTGCCAGTACGACAGGGGGTGCCTACGAGCAGTACTTC
- TRBJ2-7 - TRBV30 CAWSVHPLAGYPEQYF TGTGCCTGGAGTGTACACCCCTTGGCAGGGTACCCCGAGCAGTACTTC
- TRBJ1-3 - TRBV15 CATSRAGNSGNTIYF TGTGCCACCAGCAGAGCAGGGAACTCTGGAAACACCATATATTTT
- TRBJ2-1 TRBD1 TRBV6-5 CASSYLQGTYNEQFF TGTGCCAGCAGTTACCTACAGGGGACCTACAATGAGCAGTTCTTC
- TRBJ1-5 TRBD1 TRBV5-3 CARSPSGTEPNQPQHF TGTGCCAGAAGTCCCTCGGGGACAGAGCCGAATCAGCCCCAGCATTTT
- TRBJ2-5 - TRBV5-5 CASSFQRSGVETQYF TGTGCCAGCAGCTTCCAGAGGAGTGGCGTAGAGACCCAGTACTTC
few TRBJ2-1 TRBD1 TRBV5-1 CASSLHGQGTNEQFF TGCGCCAGCAGCTTGCACGGACAGGGTACCAATGAGCAGTTCTTC
- TRBJ2-4 - TRBV6-5 CASSPTRMEDIQYF TGTGCCAGCAGCCCGACAAGGATGGAGGACATTCAGTACTTC
- TRBJ1-3 TRBD1 TRBV6-1 CASSGQGSSSGNTIYF TGTGCCAGCAGTGGACAGGGATCAAGCTCTGGAAACACCATATATTTT
- TRBJ2-5 TRBD2 TRBV5-1 CASSLVLAGGGETQYF TGCGCCAGCAGCTTGGTACTAGCGGGAGGGGGAGAGACCCAGTACTTC
- TRBJ1-1 TRBD1 TRBV30 CAHGTGMNTEAFF TGTGCCCACGGGACAGGGATGAACACTGAAGCTTTCTTT
- TRBJ2-2 TRBD1 TRBV4-1 CASSLLGQGSGELFF TGCGCCAGCAGCCTTTTGGGACAGGGGAGCGGGGAGCTGTTTTTT
- TRBJ2-1 TRBD2 TRBV19 CASSITGGGNEQFF TGTGCCAGTAGTATAACCGGGGGGGGAAATGAGCAGTTCTTC
- TRBJ1-1 - TRBV15 CATSRGGKRAFF TGTGCCACCAGCCGAGGCGGTAAGCGGGCTTTCTTT
- TRBJ1-1 - TRBV5-1 CASSVRDSHTEAFF TGCGCCAGCAGCGTGCGGGACTCCCACACTGAAGCTTTCTTT
- TRBJ2-1 - TRBV7-8 CASSLGPYNEQFF TGTGCCAGCAGCTTGGGGCCCTACAATGAGCAGTTCTTC
- TRBJ1-2 TRBD1 TRBV30 CAWKGQSYHYGYTF TGTGCCTGGAAGGGACAGTCATACCACTATGGCTACACCTTC
- TRBJ2-3 - TRBV3-1/TRBV3-2 CASSQGRGDTQYF TGTGCCAGCAGCCAAGGACGGGGGGATACGCAGTATTTT
- TRBJ1-1 - TRBV2 CASSEAFGNRANTEAFF TGTGCCAGCAGTGAAGCATTCGGGAACAGGGCGAACACTGAAGCTTTCTTT
once TRBJ1-2 TRBD1 TRBV5-1 CASSSGTGELYGYTF TGCGCCAGCAGCTCCGGGACAGGGGAGCTCTATGGCTACACCTTC
- TRBJ1-4 TRBD1 TRBV10-3 CAIKPDRGGEKLFF TGTGCCATCAAGCCTGACAGGGGGGGAGAAAAACTGTTTTTT
- TRBJ1-5 - TRBV9 CASSGGGASNQPQHF TGTGCCAGCTCGGGAGGGGGGGCGAGCAATCAGCCCCAGCATTTT
- TRBJ1-2 - TRBV9 CASRGRDPFFYGYTF TGTGCCAGCAGAGGGAGGGACCCTTTTTTCTATGGCTACACCTTC
- TRBJ2-3 - TRBV5-1 CASSPRQFTDTQYF TGCGCCAGCAGCCCTCGACAGTTCACAGATACGCAGTATTTT
- TRBJ2-7 TRBD2 TRBV5-4 CASSPAGYSSEQYF TGTGCCAGCAGCCCAGCGGGATATTCGTCCGAGCAGTACTTC
- TRBJ2-2 TRBD1 TRBV29-1 CSVQGQGAGGELFF TGCAGCGTCCAAGGACAGGGGGCGGGCGGGGAGCTGTTTTTT
once TRBJ2-7 TRBD1 TRBV18 CASSPGTGGLSHTYEQYF TGTGCCAGCTCACCCGGGACAGGGGGTCTATCCCACACCTACGAGCAGTACTTC
- TRBJ1-1 TRBD1 TRBV5-1 CASSIGQGDEAFF TGCGCCAGCAGCATCGGACAGGGGGATGAAGCTTTCTTT
- TRBJ2-5 TRBD2 TRBV28 CASSLASGIQETQYF TGTGCCAGCAGTTTAGCTAGCGGGATACAAGAGACCCAGTACTTC
- TRBJ2-5 TRBD1 TRBV3-1/TRBV3-2 CASSHFQGAGWETQYF TGTGCCAGCAGCCATTTTCAGGGGGCGGGATGGGAGACCCAGTACTTC
- TRBJ2-3 TRBD2 TRBV11-2 CASSLLAGGVTDTQYF TGTGCCAGCAGCTTGCTAGCGGGGGGGGTCACAGATACGCAGTATTTT
- TRBJ2-7 TRBD1 TRBV12-5 CASGSGTVISYEQYF TGTGCTAGTGGATCTGGGACAGTAATCTCCTACGAGCAGTACTTC
- TRBJ1-2 - TRBV28 CASSFGWASRGNYGYTF TGTGCCAGCAGTTTCGGGTGGGCCTCAAGGGGAAACTATGGCTACACCTTC
- TRBJ1-2 - TRBV19 CASSIHSTNYGYTF TGTGCCAGTAGTATCCACAGCACTAACTATGGCTACACCTTC
- TRBJ2-7 - TRBV5-1 CASMEGHLYEQYF TGCGCCAGCATGGAGGGGCACCTCTACGAGCAGTACTTC
- TRBJ1-1 TRBD1 TRBV4-1 CASSQDFSPGGSEAFF TGCGCCAGCAGCCAAGATTTCAGTCCAGGGGGGTCTGAAGCTTTCTTT
- TRBJ2-1 TRBD1 TRBV27 CASSLSRDVDRGLYNEQFF TGTGCCAGCAGTTTATCTCGGGACGTCGACAGGGGGCTGTACAATGAGCAGTTCTTC
- TRBJ2-3 - TRBV5-1 CASRGGDQPADTQYF TGCGCCAGCAGGGGGGGAGACCAACCGGCAGATACGCAGTATTTT
few TRBJ2-5 TRBD1 TRBV28 CASSRTGRPPEETQYF TGTGCCAGCAGCCGGACAGGGCGCCCGCCCGAAGAGACCCAGTACTTC